This T cell receptor (beta chain) was documented in a study of radiotherapy plus CTLA-4 blockade in lung cancer. Overall study: An objective response was seen in under 20% of patients, and disease control in 30% to 35%.

Data came from immunoSEQ multiplex PCR; TCRdb stores just in-frame clones and leaves some out. The data show 80,000 or so clones, more than 80% seen once. Chemo-refractory metastatic non-small-cell lung cancer patients received focal radiation with ipilimumab CTLA-4 blockade. V lost 1 base, J lost 3 bases, and 6 bases lay in between. The germline V gene has CDR1 LNHDA and CDR2 SQIVND (reference sequence). The CDR3 consists of 13 residues. Study-wide results and caveats: The authors reported that early blood T cell clone dynamics, with interferon-beta, best predicted response. Expansion in blood of tumor-derived TCR clones was seen after radiotherapy plus ipilimumab.

Note on this clone: Its antigen is currently unknown.

J is TRBJ1-2 and V is TRBV19; D perhaps matches TRBD1 (5 bases). The origin of this receptor is a human donor with non-small cell lung cancer who had stable disease on radiotherapy plus ipilimumab. Sequences were derived from peripheral blood, sampled from a patient treated with radiotherapy plus ipilimumab. The CDR3, as DNA: TGTGCCAGTAGTATAGGCAGGGACTATGGCTACACCTTC. It specifies CASSIGRDYGYTF.